Listed below are T cell receptor beta chains from one sample, sequenced in a study of blood T cell repertoires in COVID-19. This table comes from immunoSEQ multiplex PCR, and its TCRdb copy is limited to in-frame clones, with some not included. The sample includes about 170,000 clones, around nine tenths seen only once; the top ten take just over 2.5%. The sample consisted of peripheral blood. Source of these receptors: a woman of 80 years or more with COVID-19, enrolled during active disease. Both conserved end residues are part of each CDR3. A D gene is named only where the DNA matches it firmly. A row's size may be missing; if present it is once, few, many or a size class.

size	D	V	J	CDR3	DNA
.	TRBD2	TRBV5-8	TRBJ2-4	CASSPVLLAGGPGKNIQYF	TGTGCCAGCAGCCCTGTTCTACTAGCGGGAGGGCCAGGAAAAAACATTCAGTACTTC
.	TRBD2	TRBV6-5	TRBJ2-5	CASNGGSIGQETQYF	TGTGCCAGCAACGGGGGGTCAATAGGGCAAGAGACCCAGTACTTC
.	.	TRBV6-6	TRBJ1-2	CASTPWQDKLYGYTF	TGTGCCAGCACCCCGTGGCAGGACAAACTATATGGCTACACCTTC
.	.	TRBV7-2	TRBJ2-7	CASSPDPAREQYF	TGTGCCAGCAGCCCAGATCCGGCTAGGGAGCAGTACTTC
once	.	TRBV7-2	TRBJ1-2	CASSLLGGLGASYGYTF	TGTGCCAGCAGCCTTTTGGGGGGGCTCGGTGCATCCTATGGCTACACCTTC
.	.	TRBV2	TRBJ2-6	CASNDLRGTIRTAGANVLTF	TGTGCCAGCAACGATCTGAGAGGTACGATTCGGACAGCTGGGGCCAACGTCCTGACTTTC
.	TRBD1	TRBV6-5	TRBJ1-6	CASRMTGQNSPLHF	TGTGCCAGCAGAATGACAGGGCAAAATTCACCCCTCCACTTT
few	TRBD2	TRBV19	TRBJ2-3	CASSIVLAGVRTDTQYF	TGTGCCAGTAGTATTGTACTAGCGGGAGTAAGGACAGATACGCAGTATTTT
once	TRBD2	TRBV5-4	TRBJ2-2	CASSPSGRNTGELFF	TGTGCCAGCAGTCCGAGCGGGAGGAACACCGGGGAGCTGTTTTTT
.	.	TRBV7-3	TRBJ2-1	CASSPTGVDVNEQFF	TGTGCCAGCAGCCCGACGGGGGTGGATGTGAATGAGCAGTTCTTC
.	.	TRBV25-1	TRBJ2-7	CASSEYTTYEQYF	TGTGCCAGCAGTGAGTACACAACCTACGAGCAGTACTTC
.	.	TRBV27	TRBJ1-3	CASSQQGVGNTIYF	TGTGCCAGCAGTCAACAGGGAGTCGGAAACACCATATATTTT
few	TRBD2	TRBV12-3/TRBV12-4	TRBJ2-7	CASKASGSYEQYF	TGTGCCAGTAAGGCTAGCGGGTCCTACGAGCAGTACTTC
few	TRBD2	TRBV28	TRBJ2-7	CASSSSGTSEPYEQYF	TGTGCCAGCAGCTCGTCCGGGACTAGCGAACCCTACGAGCAGTACTTC